Listed below are T cell receptor beta chains from one sample, sequenced in a study of T cell responses to AZD1222 COVID-19 vaccine. Sequencing used immunoSEQ multiplex PCR; TCRdb keeps in-frame clones, though not all of them. The sample shows more than 95,000 clones, more than 70% of them seen only once. Sequencing used peripheral blood, obtained on day 0 of AZD1222 vaccination. The origin of the receptors is an adult in good health. CDR3s include the opening cysteine and the closing phenylalanine or tryptophan. The D gene is left open where the match is weak. Clone size appears in some rows only: once, few, many, or a class for an expanded clone.

- - TRBJ1-1 TRBV5-4 CASSSGEKNTEAFF TGTGCCAGCAGCTCCGGGGAAAAGAACACTGAAGCTTTCTTT
- - TRBJ2-3 TRBV19 CASSTKVGSSTDTQYF TGTGCCAGTAGTACGAAGGTGGGCAGTAGCACAGATACGCAGTATTTT
TRBD1 - TRBJ1-2 TRBV7-9 CASSPGTAQGYTF TGTGCCAGCAGCCCCGGGACAGCCCAAGGCTACACCTTC
- - TRBJ1-1 TRBV6-2/TRBV6-3 CASSYYSVDTEAFF TGTGCCAGCAGTTACTATTCCGTAGACACTGAAGCTTTCTTT
TRBD2 few TRBJ2-3 TRBV7-2 CASSWTSGSTDTQYF TGTGCCAGCAGCTGGACTAGCGGTAGCACAGATACGCAGTATTTT
TRBD2 many TRBJ2-3 TRBV3-1/TRBV3-2 CASSPALSGAREDTQYF TGTGCCAGCAGCCCCGCACTTAGCGGGGCCCGGGAAGATACGCAGTATTTT
- - TRBJ2-6 TRBV10-2 CASSPTGMAGANVLTF TGCGCCAGCAGCCCTACCGGGATGGCTGGGGCCAACGTCCTGACTTTC
- - TRBJ1-1 TRBV12-3/TRBV12-4 CASNRVRTEAFF TGTGCCAGCAATCGAGTTCGGACTGAAGCTTTCTTT
TRBD1 - TRBJ1-2 TRBV4-1 CASSQDWSSRGGGYTF TGCGCCAGCAGCCAAGATTGGAGCTCCAGGGGGGGTGGCTACACCTTC
TRBD2 - TRBJ2-3 TRBV9 CASTGGRRNTQYF TGTGCCAGCACGGGGGGGAGACGAAATACGCAGTATTTT
- - TRBJ1-4 TRBV18 CASSLREGYEKLFF TGTGCCAGCTCACTTAGGGAGGGATACGAAAAACTGTTTTTT
- - TRBJ2-1 TRBV18 CASSPPIGDEQFF TGTGCCAGCTCACCCCCGATCGGAGATGAGCAGTTCTTC
TRBD1 - TRBJ1-5 TRBV6-2/TRBV6-3 CASSPRTGSQPQHF TGTGCCAGCAGCCCCCGGACAGGGAGTCAGCCCCAGCATTTT
TRBD1 - TRBJ1-1 TRBV6-2/TRBV6-3 CASSTLRQGGTEAFF TGTGCCAGCAGTACCTTGAGACAGGGAGGAACTGAAGCTTTCTTT
- - TRBJ1-1 TRBV6-5 CASRTRSGKGTEAFF TGTGCCAGCAGGACACGGTCTGGGAAGGGAACTGAAGCTTTCTTT
- - TRBJ1-1 TRBV27 CASSLSFAGEAFF TGTGCCAGCAGTTTATCCTTCGCGGGTGAAGCTTTCTTT
- - TRBJ2-5 TRBV27 CASIRTGEKLETQYF TGTGCCAGCATCCGGACGGGGGAGAAATTAGAGACCCAGTACTTC
TRBD1 once TRBJ2-2 TRBV18 CASSTGQVESVFF TGTGCCAGCTCAACCGGACAGGTTGAGAGCGTGTTTTTT
- - TRBJ1-5 TRBV12-3/TRBV12-4 CASSLAGGQPQHF TGTGCCAGCAGTTTAGCAGGAGGGCAGCCCCAGCATTTT
- few TRBJ1-2 TRBV11-2 CASSGNSYGYTF TGTGCCAGCAGCGGAAACAGCTATGGCTACACCTTC
TRBD1 few TRBJ2-7 TRBV11-2 CASRGQAGYEQYF TGTGCCAGCAGGGGACAGGCGGGCTACGAGCAGTACTTC
- - TRBJ1-1 TRBV28 CASSFVGLRTEAFF TGTGCCAGCAGTTTCGTTGGACTGCGGACTGAAGCTTTCTTT
- - TRBJ2-7 TRBV11-1 CASSYSTSIGEQYF TGTGCCAGCAGCTATTCGACTAGTATCGGCGAGCAGTACTTC
- - TRBJ1-3 TRBV28 CASSLPGNTIYF TGTGCCAGCAGCCTCCCGGGAAACACCATATATTTT
- - TRBJ2-2 TRBV3-1/TRBV3-2 CASSHSVWYTGELFF TGTGCCAGCAGCCACAGCGTCTGGTACACCGGGGAGCTGTTTTTT
TRBD2 - TRBJ2-2 TRBV11-3 CASSLSGLAGGTGELFF TGTGCCAGCAGCCTCTCGGGACTAGCGGGAGGAACCGGGGAGCTGTTTTTT
TRBD2 - TRBJ2-2 TRBV2 CASRVSGTGELFF TGTGCCAGCAGGGTTAGCGGGACCGGGGAGCTGTTTTTT
- - TRBJ2-7 TRBV6-5 CASSYDESSYEQYF TGTGCCAGCAGTTATGATGAGAGCTCCTACGAGCAGTACTTC
- - TRBJ1-2 TRBV7-2 CASSLGDRRGGYTF TGTGCCAGCAGCTTAGGGGACCGTCGGGGGGGCTACACCTTC
- once TRBJ2-3 TRBV24-1 CATSAGPGDTQYF TGTGCCACCAGTGCAGGGCCAGGAGATACGCAGTATTTT
TRBD1 - TRBJ1-2 TRBV6-5 CASNRIGQGWGGYTF TGTGCCAGCAATCGAATAGGACAGGGGTGGGGAGGCTACACCTTC
- - TRBJ2-7 TRBV19 CASSPSDRPNYEQYF TGTGCCAGTAGTCCCAGCGACAGGCCGAACTACGAGCAGTACTTC
- - TRBJ2-6 TRBV28 CASSRADSGANVLTF TGTGCCAGCAGTCGGGCGGACTCTGGGGCCAACGTCCTGACTTTC
TRBD1 - TRBJ2-7 TRBV7-2 CASSLGTGRTGEQYF TGTGCCAGCAGCTTAGGGACAGGACGTACTGGCGAGCAGTACTTC
- - TRBJ1-6 TRBV5-1 CASSSEGRPNSPLHF TGCGCCAGCAGCTCGGAAGGGAGACCGAATTCACCCCTCCACTTT
- - TRBJ1-2 TRBV4-2 CASSQPGEGYGYTF TGTGCCAGCAGCCAACCAGGGGAAGGCTATGGCTACACCTTC
- - TRBJ2-1 TRBV29-1 CSVHVTVGNEQFF TGCAGCGTTCATGTGACAGTGGGCAATGAGCAGTTCTTC
TRBD1 - TRBJ1-5 TRBV18 CASSPQAGGQGGNQPQHF TGTGCCAGCTCACCCCAGGCAGGGGGACAGGGAGGCAATCAGCCCCAGCATTTT
- - TRBJ1-5 TRBV5-5 CASSLVGLNNQPQHF TGTGCCAGCAGCTTGGTAGGATTAAACAATCAGCCCCAGCATTTT
- few TRBJ1-1 TRBV7-8 CASSSRDRNTEAFF TGTGCCAGCAGCTCCAGGGATAGAAACACTGAAGCTTTCTTT
TRBD1 few TRBJ1-1 TRBV7-3 CASRRTGRTEAFF TGTGCCAGCAGAAGGACAGGGCGGACTGAAGCTTTCTTT
- - TRBJ2-2 TRBV28 CASSGIRGRGPNTGELFF TGTGCCAGCAGTGGGATACGGGGACGGGGACCGAACACCGGGGAGCTGTTTTTT